This TCR beta chain emerged from a study of blood T cell repertoires in COVID-19. About the research overall: PBMCs, B-cell-depleted T cells, or T cells provided the cDNA or gDNA that made up the material.

TCRdb's table, derived via immunoSEQ multiplex PCR, lists solely in-frame clones and lacks some. The sample shows about 160,000 clones, over 70% of them seen only once. Participants were aged roughly 18 to 95 years, lived in about 26 US areas, and enrolled virtually. Cohorts were assigned according to the clinical history that participants reported. What was sequenced was PBMCs or T cells enriched from blood (not recorded which). The clonotype was recovered from a woman in her thirties or forties with acute COVID-19.

In nucleotides, the CDR3 is TGTGCCAGCAGAAGGGGCGGGGCTCAGACACCCTCTGGGGCCAACGTCCTGACTTTC. Encoded protein: CASRRGGAQTPSGANVLTF. The chain combines TRBV27 with TRBJ2-6; D possibly corresponds to TRBD2 (6 bases). Germline-derived CDR1 and CDR2 are MNHEY and SMNVEV (reference sequence). Trimming shortened V by 6 bases and J by 0 bases, and 21 bases separated the two germline ends. The CDR3 is 19 amino acids.